The 29 T cell receptor beta chains in this list originate from one sample, sequenced in a study of early T cells in non-severe SARS-CoV-2 infection (dated by TCRdb to about 2021). Libraries were prepared through 5' RACE. The instrument given in TCRdb is NextSeq 500. The raw public data were reprocessed by TCRdb itself: fastp quality trimming at Q25, MiXCR clonotype calling, in-frame beta chains only. Rows with a matching CDR3 protein are joined into one entry that keeps the most common DNA and genes. For this sample there are 35,000 to 50,000 distinct CDR3 sequences; about a quarter appear just once. 4% to 5% of the sample is in the top ten clones. The sample in question was whole blood, obtained at baseline. These receptor sequences come from an adult who was a healthcare worker with PCR-confirmed SARS-CoV-2 infection or an uninfected control (not recorded which).

This clonotype has more than one count but fewer than ten. The gene calls are TRBV27 and TRBJ2-5, with 9 bases identical to TRBD1. V was pared by 6 bases and J by 2 bases, with 7 bases of the junction left unmatched. The CDR3 covers 15 residues. From germline, CDR1 is MNHEY and CDR2 SMNVEV (reference sequence). The CDR3 region has the DNA TGTGCCAGCAGAGGGACAGGGTCGGGACAAGAGACCCAGTACTTC. This codes for CASRGTGSGQETQYF.

V usage is TRBV5-1 and J usage is TRBJ1-1; 7 bases match TRBD1. The germline CDR1 and CDR2 sequences are SGHRS and YFSETQ. This CDR3 contains 14 residues. V was pared by 0 bases and J by 4 bases, with 3 bases of the junction left unmatched. The CDR3 bases are TGCGCCAGCAGCTTGGCGGGGGACAGCACTGAAGCTTTCTTT. This gives the protein CASSLAGDSTEAFF.

The J gene is TRBJ1-2, the V gene TRBV27, with TRBD1 matching 10 bases. The germline V gene encodes CDR1 MNHEY and CDR2 SMNVEV (reference sequence). With 5 bases clipped from V and 4 bases from J, the junction kept 4 bases outside the gene matches. The CDR3 totals 14 residues. The CDR3 DNA is TGTGCCAGCAGTCCGACAGGGGGCCGCTATGGCTACACCTTC. This gives the protein CASSPTGGRYGYTF.

This clonotype was observed a few times. V gene TRBV7-3 combines with J gene TRBJ2-7; D remains unclear. Germline V gene data show CDR1 as SGHTA and CDR2 as FQGTGA. Trimming removed 0 bases from V and 2 bases from J, with 5 bases in between. This CDR3 contains 13 residues. The CDR3 coding sequence is TGTGCCAGCAGCTTAACTTCGACCTACGAGCAGTACTTC. This sequence encodes CASSLTSTYEQYF.

This clonotype was observed once. This chain links TRBV10-3 with TRBJ2-3, with TRBD2 identical over 7 bases. The V gene's germline CDR1 is ENHRY and CDR2 SYGVKD. The CDR3 is made up of 13 amino acids. Trimming at V came to 10 bases and at J to 5 bases, leaving 9 bases not matched to a gene. The CDR3 is CATVSGERDTQYF. The CDR3 nucleotides are TGTGCCACCGTAAGCGGGGAGCGAGATACGCAGTATTTT.

V and J are TRBV7-9 and TRBJ2-7; D might be TRBD1 (6 bases). The CDR3 totals 15 residues. Germline CDR1 and CDR2: SEHNR and FQNEAQ (reference sequence). V was trimmed by 6 bases and J by 0 bases, leaving 15 bases between them. Here the CDR3 reads CASSSTGTSSYEQYF. In nucleotides, the CDR3 is TGTGCCAGCAGTTCTACCGGGACAAGCTCCTACGAGCAGTACTTC.

V is TRBV7-6 and J is TRBJ2-2, with unresolved D. This CDR3 spans 16 amino acids. Trimming left V 4 bases short and J 0 bases short, with 12 bases between. Germline V gene data show CDR1 as SGHVS and CDR2 as FNYEAQ. This CDR3 is CASSSAGGSNTGELFF. The CDR3, as DNA: TGTGCCAGCAGCTCGGCCGGCGGATCGAACACCGGGGAGCTGTTTTTT. Looking up the rest from reference TRBV7-6 and TRBJ2-2 gives the full variable domain: GAGVSQSPRYKVTKRGQDVALRCDPISGHVSLYWYRQALGQGPEFLTYFNYEAQQDKSGLPNDRFSAERPEGSISTLTIQRTEQRDSAMYRCASSSAGGSNTGELFFGEGSRLTVL.

This clonotype was picked up a small number of times. This sequence joins TRBV2 and TRBJ1-2; tentatively, D is TRBD1 (5 bases). Trimming took 8 bases from V and 4 from J, leaving 17 bases between them. This CDR3 region has 14 residues. Germline assignment: CDR1 SNHLY and CDR2 FYNNEI. For the CDR3, the DNA is TGTGCCAGCGGCACATGGCAGGGAGCCTATGGCTACACCTTC. Translated: CASGTWQGAYGYTF.

At least ten counts were recorded for this clonotype. This chain uses TRBV6-2 or TRBV6-3 with TRBJ2-7, with 7 nucleotides matching TRBD1. Germline CDR1 reads MNHEY; CDR2 reads SVGEGT. Unmatched junction bases numbered 5, after V lost 6 bases and J lost 0 bases. The CDR3 is 14 residues long. The CDR3 coding sequence is TGTGCCAGCAGCCCCGACAGGGTCTCCTACGAGCAGTACTTC. This gives the protein CASSPDRVSYEQYF.

CDR3 in amino acids: CASSSQALGVNTEAFF. In DNA, the CDR3 is TGTGCCAGCTCATCTCAAGCGCTGGGGGTGAACACTGAAGCTTTCTTT. The V and J genes are TRBV18 and TRBJ1-1; a possible D gene is TRBD1 (5 bases). Germline V gene lookup returns CDR1 KGHSH and CDR2 LQKENI. The V end lost 5 bases, the J end lost 0 bases, and 16 bases lay between the germline ends. This CDR3 has 16 amino acids. Full variable domain (missing parts from reference TRBV18 and TRBJ1-1): NAGVMQNPRHLVRRRGQEARLRCSPMKGHSHVYWYRQLPEEGLKFMVYLQKENIIDESGMPKERFSAEFPKEGPSILRIQQVVRGDSAAYFCASSSQALGVNTEAFFGQGTRLTVV.

Here the CDR3 reads CASSLLGPGRSEQFF. For the CDR3, the DNA is TGTGCCAGCAGTTTATTGGGGCCGGGTAGGAGTGAGCAGTTCTTC. The V and J genes are TRBV27 and TRBJ2-1, with D perhaps TRBD1 (5 bases). The CDR3 is 15 residues long. Germline CDR1 reads MNHEY; CDR2 reads SMNVEV (reference sequence). V shed 1 base and J shed 9 bases, with 16 bases lying between them.

This clonotype was observed at least ten times. This sequence joins TRBV12-3 or TRBV12-4 and TRBJ1-1; the D is unclear. Trimming removed 6 bases at V and 5 bases at J, with 13 bases between. CDR3 length: 13 amino acids. The CDR3 loop reads CASSPRVDTEAFF. The CDR3 DNA reads TGTGCCAGCAGCCCGAGGGTTGATACTGAAGCTTTCTTT.

This clonotype has a handful of counts. The V gene is TRBV19, the J gene TRBJ1-1, with D maybe TRBD1 (6 bases). V lost 7 bases and J 1 base, leaving 10 bases between the germline ends. Germline-derived CDR1 and CDR2 are LNHDA and SQIVND (reference sequence). This CDR3 region has 13 residues. The DNA of the CDR3 is TGTGCCAGTACTCTGACAGGGAACACTGAAGCTTTCTTT. Amino acid sequence: CASTLTGNTEAFF.

The chain carries TRBV3-1 and TRBJ1-2, with 12 bases aligning to TRBD1. Germline assignment: CDR1 LGHDT and CDR2 YNNKEL (reference sequence). V dropped 2 bases and J dropped 2; count of bases not matched to a gene: 6. The CDR3 covers 17 residues. Here the CDR3 reads CASSQFGTGGFNYGYTF. CDR3 DNA: TGTGCCAGCAGCCAATTCGGGACAGGGGGCTTCAACTATGGCTACACCTTC. Complete variable domain (other parts from reference TRBV3-1 and TRBJ1-2): DTAVSQTPKYLVTQMGNDKSIKCEQNLGHDTMYWYKQDSKKFLKIMFSYNNKELIINETVPNRFSPKSPDKAHLNLHINSLELGDSAVYFCASSQFGTGGFNYGYTFGSGTRLTVV.

This clonotype was observed a few times. The chain's CDR3 is CASSTGYGYTF. The CDR3 DNA is TGTGCCAGCAGTACAGGGTATGGCTACACCTTC. This chain uses TRBV2 with TRBJ1-2; perhaps TRBD1 as D (6 bases). This CDR3 spans 11 amino acids. Deletions cut 5 bases from V and 5 bases from J, with 6 bases between. CDR1 is SNHLY, CDR2 FYNNEI, per germline.

The sample holds a few counts of this clonotype. This chain connects TRBV19 to TRBJ2-7; D tentatively fits TRBD1 or TRBD2 (5 bases each). The CDR3 is 14 residues long. Germline CDR1 is LNHDA and CDR2 is SQIVND (reference sequence). V lost 3 bases and J 3 bases, leaving 12 bases between the germline ends. CDR3 in amino acids: CASSISGRFYEQYF. CDR3 sequence (DNA): TGTGCCAGTAGTATCTCGGGGCGGTTCTACGAGCAGTACTTC.

This clonotype was seen more than once but under ten times. The chain links TRBV20-1 to TRBJ2-1; 8 bases match TRBD2. V dropped 2 bases and J dropped 0; count of bases not matched to a gene: 0. The CDR3 consists of 14 residues. Germline V gene lookup returns CDR1 DFQATT and CDR2 SNEGSKA (reference sequence). The CDR3 DNA is TGCAGTGCTAGACTAGCGGGCTCCTACAATGAGCAGTTCTTC. It yields the protein CSARLAGSYNEQFF.

This clonotype was picked up a small number of times. This chain links TRBV2 with TRBJ1-4; 10 nucleotides line up with TRBD1. This CDR3 comprises 17 residues. The junction had 16 bases not matched to a gene; V was cut back by 10 bases and J by 5 bases. Germline V CDR1 and CDR2: SNHLY, FYNNEI. The CDR3: CANRQGASGRVNEKLFF. The CDR3 nucleotides are TGTGCCAACCGACAGGGGGCTTCCGGGAGGGTGAATGAAAAACTGTTTTTT. Together with reference TRBV2 and TRBJ1-4, the CDR3 gives the full variable domain: EPEVTQTPSHQVTQMGQEVILRCVPISNHLYFYWYRQILGQKVEFLVSFYNNEISEKSEIFDDQFSVERPDGSNFTLKIRSTKLEDSAMYFCANRQGASGRVNEKLFFGSGTQLSVL.

This clonotype has a handful of counts. The chain employs TRBV4-1 and TRBJ2-7; 11 positions agree with TRBD1. The V and J ends lost 4 bases and 8 bases, in that order; junction bases with no gene match: 4. Germline CDR1 MGHRA, CDR2 YSYEKL. The CDR3 is 13 residues long. The DNA of the CDR3 is TGCGCCAGCAGCCTGGGACAGGGGGTCCAGCAGTACTTC. It specifies CASSLGQGVQQYF.

This clonotype came up a few times. The chain uses TRBV13 and TRBJ2-3; D possibly corresponds to TRBD1 (6 bases). The CDR3 extends over 13 amino acids. V shed 6 bases and J shed 0 bases, with 7 bases lying between them. CDR1 is PRHDT and CDR2 is FYEKMQ in the germline V gene (reference sequence). CDR3 bases: TGTGCCAGCAGGGACAGAAGCACAGATACGCAGTATTTT. Its protein product is CASRDRSTDTQYF.

This clonotype was observed a few times. The CDR3 here is CASGSGETQYF. CDR3 DNA: TGTGCCAGCGGATCGGGGGAGACCCAGTACTTC. This chain joins TRBV9 and TRBJ2-5, with D possibly being TRBD2 (5 bases). Germline lookup yields CDR1 SGDLS and CDR2 YYNGEE. This CDR3 spans 11 amino acids. Trimming shortened V by 7 bases and J by 5 bases, and 9 bases separated the two germline ends. The variable domain in full, completed from reference TRBV9 and TRBJ2-5, reads DSGVTQTPKHLITATGQRVTLRCSPRSGDLSVYWYQQSLDQGLQFLIQYYNGEERAKGNILERFSAQQFPDLHSELNLSSLELGDSALYFCASGSGETQYFGPGTRLLVL.

The chain is built from TRBV7-8 and TRBJ2-1, with no clear D. Trimming left V 10 bases short and J 4 bases short, with 8 bases between. Per germline, CDR1 SGHVS and CDR2 FQNEAQ. This CDR3 comprises 11 residues. CDR3 protein: CATSGYNEQFF. In DNA form, the CDR3 reads TGTGCCACCTCCGGATACAATGAGCAGTTCTTC.

The chain combines TRBV5-1 with TRBJ1-2; 8 bases agree with TRBD1. CDR1 and CDR2 from the germline V gene are SGHRS and YFSETQ. This CDR3 is 14 amino acids long. V lost 4 bases and J lost 4; bases outside the gene matches: 6. CDR3 region: CASSGGQGFYGYTF. The DNA of the CDR3 is TGCGCCAGCAGCGGCGGACAGGGTTTCTATGGCTACACCTTC.

The sample holds many counts of this clonotype. V usage is TRBV20-1 and J usage is TRBJ2-1, with a weak D call TRBD1 (5 bases). Trimming cost V 6 bases and J 0 bases, with 18 bases left between them. CDR1 is DFQATT and CDR2 is SNEGSKA in the germline V gene (reference sequence). The CDR3 loop spans 16 amino acids. The CDR3: CSAQVGHSSSYNEQFF. DNA for the CDR3: TGCAGTGCCCAAGTTGGACACTCAAGCTCCTACAATGAGCAGTTCTTC.

This clonotype occurred once. The chain employs TRBV4-2 and TRBJ1-1, with a tentative D call TRBD1 (6 bases). V was clipped by 3 bases and J by 3 bases, with 23 bases between them. The CDR3 covers 18 residues. The V gene's germline CDR1 is LGHNA and CDR2 YNFKEQ. CDR3 sequence: CASSHPKEGGTGHTEAFF. The CDR3 bases are TGTGCCAGCAGCCACCCCAAAGAGGGGGGTACGGGGCACACTGAAGCTTTCTTT.

This clonotype was observed a few times. The chain couples TRBV3-1 to TRBJ2-3; 7 bases are a match to TRBD1. CDR1 and CDR2 (germline): LGHDT, YNNKEL (reference sequence). The CDR3 length is 15 residues. Trimming took 1 base from V and 3 from J; bases not matched to a gene: 4. In DNA form, the CDR3 reads TGTGCCAGCAGCCAAGTGAGGACAGGTACAGATACGCAGTATTTT. Translation gives CASSQVRTGTDTQYF.

This rearrangement joins TRBV9 to TRBJ2-2, with TRBD2 as a possible D gene (5 bases). This CDR3 spans 13 amino acids. V lost 0 bases, J lost 7 bases, and 7 bases lay in between. CDR1 and CDR2 (germline): SGDLS, YYNGEE. For the CDR3, the DNA is TGTGCCAGCAGCGTAGTGGGAGTCGGGGAGCTGTTTTTT. Translation: CASSVVGVGELFF.

Only a few counts were recorded for this clonotype. This rearrangement joins TRBV11-3 to TRBJ2-1, with 7 positions matching TRBD1. The germline V gene has CDR1 SGHNT and CDR2 YENEEA. The CDR3 totals 12 residues. The V and J ends lost 4 bases and 10 bases, in that order; junction bases with no gene match: 4. This CDR3 is CASSSDRAEQFF. CDR3 bases: TGTGCCAGCAGCTCCGACAGGGCCGAGCAGTTCTTC.

CDR3 DNA: TGTGCCAGCAGTGATCAGGATTACGAGCAGTACTTC. Translation gives CASSDQDYEQYF. This chain connects TRBV2 to TRBJ2-7; the D is unclear. CDR3 size: 12 residues. With 3 bases removed from V and 4 bases from J, the gap between germline ends came to 7 bases. Germline V gene data show CDR1 as SNHLY and CDR2 as FYNNEI.